This TCR beta chain was identified in a study of CD8+ T cells in alopecia areata. Extracted RNA was reverse transcribed into cDNA, the sequencing template. Profiling relied on immunoSEQ multiplex PCR, and the TCRdb table lists in-frame clones only, not all of them. The table shows over 150,000 clones, with 50% to 60% occurring only once. In this sample, this clone turned up a few times. The germline CDR1 and CDR2 sequences are SGHAT and FQDESV (reference sequence). J lost 5 bases, V lost 2 bases, and 4 bases had no gene match. The CDR3 is 15 residues long. As to treatment: oral pan-JAK inhibitor, 5-10 mg twice daily.

The receptor's source is a human donor with alopecia areata. This rearrangement joins TRBV11-1 to TRBJ2-5; 11 bases map to TRBD2. Sequenced material: CD4+ T cells sorted from blood, taken at week 4, from a patient treated with tofacitinib. This chain's CDR3 is CASSLKLAGVETQYF. The CDR3 DNA sequence: TGTGCCAGCAGCTTAAAACTAGCGGGAGTCGAGACCCAGTACTTC.